What follows describes a single T cell receptor beta chain. CDR3 size: 15 residues. Germline V gives CDR1 MNHNY, CDR2 SVGAGI (reference sequence). V dropped 2 bases and J dropped 0 bases, with 8 bases sitting between them. The data are from a study of cytotoxic CD8 clonotypes in ibrutinib-treated CLL. From cryopreserved PBMCs came 1.5 to 2.5 micrograms of genomic DNA used for TCR beta libraries. Investigators sought sequencing depths of between 1 in 200,000 and 1 in 1 million T cells. Profiling relied on immunoSEQ multiplex PCR, and the TCRdb table lists in-frame clones only, not all of them. Here the sample spans 250,000 to 350,000 clones, about 72% being singletons.

The TCR sequence derives from a human donor with chronic lymphocytic leukemia. The chain carries TRBV6-6 and TRBJ1-3; unclear D gene. The input for sequencing was PBMCs, taken at disease progression, from a patient treated with ibrutinib. Here the CDR3 DNA reads TGTGCCAGCAGTTACCGGGAACACTCTGGAAACACCATATATTTT. Its protein is CASSYREHSGNTIYF.